The rows below give T cell receptor beta chains drawn from one sample of a study of shared clonotypes between healthy human individuals. TCRdb's table, derived via immunoSEQ multiplex PCR, lists solely in-frame clones and lacks some. The table includes 600,000 to 750,000 clones, around 77% detected once. Sequencing was performed on memory CD4+ T cells sorted from blood. These TCRs come from a young woman in good health. Each CDR3 is given with its conserved first and last residue. The D gene is left open where the match is weak. Clone size is given for some rows only: seen once, a few or many times, or a class if the clone is expanded.

clone_size,v_call,d_call,j_call,cdr3_aa,cdr3_nt
.,TRBV19,.,TRBJ2-7,CASRETGSNYEQYF,TGTGCCAGTAGGGAAACAGGGAGTAACTACGAGCAGTACTTC
.,TRBV27,TRBD1,TRBJ1-2,CASGPWTGTNYGYTF,TGTGCCAGCGGACCATGGACAGGAACTAACTATGGCTACACCTTC
.,TRBV5-4,TRBD2,TRBJ2-2,CASSTAGLAGGPNTGELFF,TGTGCCAGCAGCACGGCAGGACTAGCGGGAGGACCGAACACCGGGGAGCTGTTTTTT
.,TRBV7-2,.,TRBJ2-1,CASSAEAAVGFREQFF,TGTGCCAGCAGCGCCGAAGCCGCCGTGGGGTTTCGGGAGCAGTTCTTC
.,TRBV9,TRBD1,TRBJ1-2,CASSVLGQGNYGYTF,TGTGCCAGCAGCGTACTCGGACAGGGGAACTATGGCTACACCTTC
.,TRBV11-2,TRBD1,TRBJ1-2,CASSPLWDSPYGYTF,TGTGCCAGCAGCCCCTTATGGGACAGCCCCTATGGCTACACCTTC
.,TRBV9,.,TRBJ2-3,CASSAGGPRGHTQYF,TGTGCCAGCAGCGCCGGTGGCCCACGCGGCCATACGCAGTATTTT
.,TRBV28,.,TRBJ1-2,CASSSDYGYTF,TGTGCCAGCAGTTCAGACTATGGCTACACCTTC
.,TRBV9,TRBD2,TRBJ2-1,CASSGASGTYNEQFF,TGTGCCAGCAGTGGGGCTAGCGGGACGTACAATGAGCAGTTCTTC
.,TRBV7-2,TRBD2,TRBJ2-2,CASSVSGSWGGELFF,TGTGCCAGCAGCGTTAGCGGGAGTTGGGGCGGGGAGCTGTTTTTT
once,TRBV6-5,.,TRBJ1-1,CASSYSTGPAEAFF,TGTGCCAGCAGTTACTCTACAGGGCCGGCTGAAGCTTTCTTT
.,TRBV2,TRBD2,TRBJ2-5,CASSAGLAGWGETQYF,TGTGCCAGCAGTGCGGGACTAGCGGGTTGGGGGGAGACCCAGTACTTC
few,TRBV28,TRBD2,TRBJ2-7,CASTTGLAGGREQYF,TGTGCCAGCACTACGGGACTAGCGGGAGGGAGGGAGCAGTACTTC
.,TRBV7-3,.,TRBJ2-2,CASSPRGGANTGELFF,TGTGCCAGCAGCCCCCGGGGCGGGGCGAACACCGGGGAGCTGTTTTTT
.,TRBV9,TRBD1,TRBJ2-4,CASSITGDRAVQYF,TGTGCCAGCAGCATCACCGGGGACAGGGCGGTTCAGTACTTC
few,TRBV19,.,TRBJ2-2,CASSTGTATNTGELFF,TGTGCCAGTAGTACCGGGACGGCGACGAACACCGGGGAGCTGTTTTTT
.,TRBV4-1,TRBD2,TRBJ2-7,CASRRLAGTYEQYF,TGCGCCAGCCGGCGTTTAGCGGGAACCTACGAGCAGTACTTC
few,TRBV30,TRBD2,TRBJ2-7,CAWRPGTSGSRQYF,TGTGCCTGGAGACCCGGGACTAGCGGGAGTAGGCAGTACTTC
.,TRBV19,TRBD1,TRBJ2-1,CASSPGTDYNEQFF,TGTGCCAGTAGTCCCGGGACAGACTACAATGAGCAGTTCTTC
once,TRBV7-9,.,TRBJ2-3,CASSLHTDTQYF,TGTGCCAGCAGCCTCCACACAGATACGCAGTATTTT
.,TRBV6-6,TRBD1,TRBJ1-4,CASRGQKNEKLFF,TGTGCCAGCAGGGGACAGAAAAATGAAAAACTGTTTTTT
.,TRBV7-2,.,TRBJ2-7,CASSFQGLISYEQYF,TGTGCCAGCAGCTTCCAGGGCCTAATCTCCTACGAGCAGTACTTC
.,TRBV7-2,TRBD2,TRBJ2-1,CASSPSGLAGVGMQFF,TGTGCCAGCAGCCCCTCGGGACTAGCGGGAGTAGGGATGCAGTTCTTC
.,TRBV27,.,TRBJ2-1,CASSSQGRGEQFF,TGTGCCAGCAGTTCGCAGGGTCGGGGTGAGCAGTTCTTC
.,TRBV28,.,TRBJ1-4,CASSAPGSNEKLFF,TGTGCCAGCAGCGCACCAGGGTCTAATGAAAAACTGTTTTTT
.,TRBV6-5,TRBD1,TRBJ1-5,CASSKTGARNQPQHF,TGTGCCAGCAGCAAAACAGGGGCACGGAATCAGCCCCAGCATTTT
.,TRBV4-1,.,TRBJ2-3,CASSQNPVSKDTQYF,TGCGCCAGCAGCCAAAATCCGGTCAGCAAAGATACGCAGTATTTT
.,TRBV9,.,TRBJ2-3,CASSVVGSGTDTQYF,TGTGCCAGCAGCGTAGTAGGAAGCGGCACAGATACGCAGTATTTT
.,TRBV28,.,TRBJ2-3,CASSLMVGEGDTQYF,TGTGCCAGCAGTTTAATGGTGGGAGAGGGCGATACGCAGTATTTT
.,TRBV7-2,TRBD1,TRBJ1-5,CASSPGQGLTQHF,TGTGCCAGCAGCCCGGGACAGGGCCTGACCCAGCATTTT
once,TRBV27,.,TRBJ2-2,CASHSLSPGTKNGELFF,TGTGCCAGCCACAGTTTATCCCCCGGGACGAAGAACGGGGAGCTGTTTTTT
.,TRBV2,.,TRBJ2-7,CASRRSNYEQYF,TGTGCCAGCAGGCGTAGCAACTACGAGCAGTACTTC
few,TRBV7-2,.,TRBJ1-1,CASSPQRDTEAFF,TGTGCCAGCAGCCCTCAACGGGACACTGAAGCTTTCTTT
.,TRBV9,TRBD2,TRBJ2-3,CASSTTSGMGLDTQYF,TGTGCCAGCAGCACGACTAGCGGGATGGGATTAGATACGCAGTATTTT
few,TRBV2,TRBD1,TRBJ2-1,CASSPDRGSYNEQFF,TGTGCCAGCAGCCCTGACAGGGGATCCTACAATGAGCAGTTCTTC
.,TRBV15,TRBD2,TRBJ2-7,CATSRPGLADSSYEQYF,TGTGCCACCAGCAGACCCGGACTAGCGGATAGCTCCTACGAGCAGTACTTC
few,TRBV5-1,TRBD2,TRBJ2-3,CASSLDGGSRDTQYF,TGCGCCAGCAGCTTGGACGGCGGGAGTAGAGATACGCAGTATTTT
.,TRBV5-4,.,TRBJ2-3,CASSPRFGTQYF,TGTGCCAGCAGCCCCCGATTCGGTACGCAGTATTTT
.,TRBV11-2,TRBD2,TRBJ2-2,CASSFPSGRAKNTGELFF,TGTGCCAGCAGCTTCCCTAGCGGGAGGGCCAAGAACACCGGGGAGCTGTTTTTT
.,TRBV2,.,TRBJ1-3,CASRAGEGGNTIYF,TGTGCCAGCAGGGCCGGGGAAGGAGGAAACACCATATATTTT